The rows below give T cell receptor beta chains drawn from one sample of a study of breast tumors, draining lymph nodes, adjacent tissues. TCRdb re-analysed the multiplex PCR reads in MiXCR, keeping a single row per CDR3 protein. The table has some 130,000 distinct CDR3 sequences, approximately 22% seen once. Sequencing was performed on axillary lymph node tissue. The receptors come from a female donor with breast cancer. Some clones in this sample may be carry-over from other donors' samples. CDR3s include the opening cysteine and the closing phenylalanine or tryptophan. A D gene is named only where the DNA matches it firmly. Only part of the rows carry a size: once, few, many, or a class if the clone is expanded.

j_call: TRBJ2-5; v_call: TRBV9; d_call: -; clone_size: many; cdr3_aa: CASSVVGTEGTQYF; cdr3_nt: TGTGCCAGCAGCGTAGTTGGTACGGAAGGAACCCAGTACTTC
j_call: TRBJ2-7; v_call: TRBV18; d_call: TRBD1; clone_size: -; cdr3_aa: CASSPRQGVYEQYF; cdr3_nt: TGTGCCAGCTCACCTAGACAGGGGGTCTACGAGCAGTACTTC
j_call: TRBJ2-1; v_call: TRBV5-6; d_call: TRBD2; clone_size: many; cdr3_aa: CASSPDPSWREVLF; cdr3_nt: TGTGCCAGCAGCCCCGACCCCTCTTGGCGGGAGGTGCTCTTC
j_call: TRBJ1-2; v_call: TRBV6-2/TRBV6-3; d_call: -; clone_size: many; cdr3_aa: CASSYPPYREAGYGYTF; cdr3_nt: TGTGCCAGCAGTTACCCCCCGTACAGGGAGGCCGGCTATGGCTACACCTTC
j_call: TRBJ2-1; v_call: TRBV28; d_call: -; clone_size: few; cdr3_aa: CASSPGGVNEQFF; cdr3_nt: TGTGCCAGCAGTCCCGGGGGAGTAAATGAGCAGTTCTTC
j_call: TRBJ2-7; v_call: TRBV5-1; d_call: -; clone_size: many; cdr3_aa: CASSLMPQDSSYEQYF; cdr3_nt: TGCGCCAGCAGCTTAATGCCCCAGGACAGTTCCTACGAGCAGTACTTC
j_call: TRBJ2-2; v_call: TRBV5-8; d_call: TRBD2; clone_size: many; cdr3_aa: CASSRLAGGRTGELFF; cdr3_nt: TGTGCCAGCAGCCGACTAGCGGGAGGTCGCACCGGGGAGCTGTTTTTT
j_call: TRBJ2-7; v_call: TRBV2; d_call: TRBD1; clone_size: many; cdr3_aa: CASTLNPGTGVWEQYF; cdr3_nt: TGTGCCAGCACCCTCAACCCCGGGACAGGGGTTTGGGAGCAGTACTTC
j_call: TRBJ2-7; v_call: TRBV2; d_call: TRBD1; clone_size: many; cdr3_aa: CAILRTGGYEQYF; cdr3_nt: TGTGCCATCTTACGGACAGGCGGCTACGAGCAGTACTTC
j_call: TRBJ1-6; v_call: TRBV6-5; d_call: -; clone_size: many; cdr3_aa: CASSYSSGTDNSPLHF; cdr3_nt: TGTGCCAGCAGTTACTCCTCCGGGACTGATAATTCACCCCTCCACTTT
j_call: TRBJ1-5; v_call: TRBV2; d_call: TRBD1; clone_size: many; cdr3_aa: CASRGGQGDGNQPQHF; cdr3_nt: TGTGCCAGCAGGGGGGGACAGGGAGACGGCAATCAGCCCCAGCATTTT
j_call: TRBJ2-7; v_call: TRBV7-9; d_call: -; clone_size: many; cdr3_aa: CASSDIGEQYF; cdr3_nt: TGTGCCAGCAGCGACATTGGGGAGCAGTACTTC
j_call: TRBJ2-7; v_call: TRBV4-1; d_call: -; clone_size: many; cdr3_aa: CASSRTFRAGNEQYF; cdr3_nt: TGCGCCAGCAGCCGGACATTTCGCGCTGGAAACGAGCAGTACTTC
j_call: TRBJ2-2; v_call: TRBV6-5; d_call: -; clone_size: -; cdr3_aa: CASSYFPPRVTGELFF; cdr3_nt: TGTGCCAGCAGTTACTTCCCGCCCCGGGTCACCGGGGAGCTGTTTTTT
j_call: TRBJ1-2; v_call: TRBV5-1; d_call: -; clone_size: many; cdr3_aa: CASRLAWIGGGTNYGYTF; cdr3_nt: TGCGCCAGCAGACTAGCTTGGATCGGCGGAGGAACTAACTATGGCTACACCTTC
j_call: TRBJ2-2; v_call: TRBV5-1; d_call: -; clone_size: many; cdr3_aa: CASSLTANTGELFF; cdr3_nt: TGCGCCAGCAGCTTGACAGCAAACACCGGGGAGCTGTTTTTT
j_call: TRBJ2-3; v_call: TRBV30; d_call: TRBD2; clone_size: many; cdr3_aa: CAGAGVVTDTQYF; cdr3_nt: TGTGCCGGCGCGGGGGTGGTCACAGATACGCAGTATTTT
j_call: TRBJ2-7; v_call: TRBV24-1; d_call: -; clone_size: many; cdr3_aa: CATSWSQGALGEQYF; cdr3_nt: TGTGCCACCAGTTGGAGTCAGGGCGCACTCGGCGAGCAGTACTTC
j_call: TRBJ1-6; v_call: TRBV28; d_call: -; clone_size: -; cdr3_aa: CASRPETLGWVSPLHF; cdr3_nt: TGTGCCAGCAGACCAGAAACCCTTGGCTGGGTATCACCCCTCCACTTT
j_call: TRBJ1-2; v_call: TRBV6-2/TRBV6-3; d_call: TRBD1; clone_size: many; cdr3_aa: CASSSWTGDIYGYTF; cdr3_nt: TGTGCCAGCAGTTCTTGGACAGGGGACATCTATGGCTACACCTTC
j_call: TRBJ2-7; v_call: TRBV6-5; d_call: TRBD2; clone_size: many; cdr3_aa: CASSKGPTSGSYEQYF; cdr3_nt: TGTGCCAGCAGTAAGGGGCCGACTAGCGGGAGCTACGAGCAGTACTTC
j_call: TRBJ2-1; v_call: TRBV6-5; d_call: TRBD2; clone_size: many; cdr3_aa: CASSYGRTSGNLNEQFF; cdr3_nt: TGTGCCAGCAGTTACGGGCGGACTAGCGGCAACCTCAATGAGCAGTTCTTC
j_call: TRBJ2-1; v_call: TRBV7-9; d_call: -; clone_size: many; cdr3_aa: CASSPVKQLFNEQFF; cdr3_nt: TGTGCCAGCAGTCCCGTTAAGCAGCTATTCAATGAGCAGTTCTTC
j_call: TRBJ2-7; v_call: TRBV3-1; d_call: -; clone_size: many; cdr3_aa: CASSPSPYEQYF; cdr3_nt: TGTGCCAGCAGCCCTAGCCCCTACGAGCAGTACTTC
j_call: TRBJ1-5; v_call: TRBV15; d_call: -; clone_size: many; cdr3_aa: CATSRDTGGNQPQHF; cdr3_nt: TGTGCCACCAGCAGAGATACCGGGGGCAATCAGCCCCAGCATTTT
j_call: TRBJ2-7; v_call: TRBV7-9; d_call: -; clone_size: many; cdr3_aa: CASSFYPPLVSYEQYF; cdr3_nt: TGTGCCAGCAGCTTTTATCCCCCCCTCGTGTCCTACGAGCAGTACTTC
j_call: TRBJ2-1; v_call: TRBV5-6; d_call: -; clone_size: many; cdr3_aa: CASSFRARSYNEQFF; cdr3_nt: TGTGCCAGCAGCTTTAGAGCTCGCTCCTACAATGAGCAGTTCTTC
j_call: TRBJ2-3; v_call: TRBV10-1; d_call: -; clone_size: many; cdr3_aa: CASSEPSTDTQYF; cdr3_nt: TGCGCCAGCAGTGAACCTAGCACAGATACGCAGTATTTT
j_call: TRBJ1-6; v_call: TRBV19; d_call: TRBD1; clone_size: many; cdr3_aa: CASRPRDRSNSPLHF; cdr3_nt: TGTGCCAGTAGACCTAGGGACAGGAGTAATTCACCCCTCCACTTT
j_call: TRBJ1-6; v_call: TRBV6-1; d_call: -; clone_size: many; cdr3_aa: CASSEPGGSPRLSPLHF; cdr3_nt: TGTGCCAGCAGTGAACCGGGAGGGTCCCCGCGCCTTTCACCCCTCCACTTT
j_call: TRBJ2-1; v_call: TRBV5-1; d_call: TRBD2; clone_size: many; cdr3_aa: CASSLTSGNEYEQFF; cdr3_nt: TGCGCCAGCAGCTTAACTAGCGGGAACGAGTATGAGCAGTTCTTC
j_call: TRBJ2-3; v_call: TRBV20-1; d_call: -; clone_size: many; cdr3_aa: CSAHSLNRSSTDTQYF; cdr3_nt: TGCAGTGCCCATTCGTTAAACAGGTCTAGCACAGATACGCAGTATTTT
j_call: TRBJ1-2; v_call: TRBV6-1; d_call: -; clone_size: many; cdr3_aa: CASAHGQNYGYTF; cdr3_nt: TGTGCCAGCGCACATGGACAAAACTATGGCTACACCTTC
j_call: TRBJ2-1; v_call: TRBV28; d_call: -; clone_size: few; cdr3_aa: CASTHPGSDGNEQFF; cdr3_nt: TGTGCCAGCACTCACCCAGGGAGTGATGGCAATGAGCAGTTCTTC
j_call: TRBJ2-3; v_call: TRBV5-1; d_call: TRBD2; clone_size: many; cdr3_aa: CASSFSGRAADTQYF; cdr3_nt: TGCGCCAGCAGCTTTAGCGGGAGGGCCGCAGATACGCAGTATTTT
j_call: TRBJ2-7; v_call: TRBV25-1; d_call: -; clone_size: -; cdr3_aa: CASSGPLPYEQYF; cdr3_nt: TGTGCCAGCAGTGGCCCCCTCCCCTACGAGCAGTACTTC
j_call: TRBJ2-5; v_call: TRBV27; d_call: TRBD2; clone_size: -; cdr3_aa: CASSRTGTRETQYF; cdr3_nt: TGTGCCAGCAGTCGTACTGGGACTAGAGAGACCCAGTACTTC
j_call: TRBJ2-6; v_call: TRBV4-1; d_call: -; clone_size: -; cdr3_aa: CASSPSSSGANVLTF; cdr3_nt: TGCGCCAGCAGCCCTAGCAGCTCTGGGGCCAACGTCCTGACTTTC
j_call: TRBJ2-3; v_call: TRBV2; d_call: TRBD1; clone_size: many; cdr3_aa: CASGRDRGTDTQYF; cdr3_nt: TGTGCCAGCGGACGGGACAGGGGCACAGATACGCAGTATTTT
j_call: TRBJ2-7; v_call: TRBV6-6; d_call: TRBD1; clone_size: many; cdr3_aa: CASDDRGPSYEQYF; cdr3_nt: TGTGCCAGCGATGACAGGGGACCCTCCTACGAGCAGTACTTC
j_call: TRBJ2-1; v_call: TRBV9; d_call: TRBD2; clone_size: many; cdr3_aa: CASSVGGGRGSYNEQFF; cdr3_nt: TGTGCCAGCAGCGTAGGGGGCGGGAGGGGATCCTACAATGAGCAGTTCTTC